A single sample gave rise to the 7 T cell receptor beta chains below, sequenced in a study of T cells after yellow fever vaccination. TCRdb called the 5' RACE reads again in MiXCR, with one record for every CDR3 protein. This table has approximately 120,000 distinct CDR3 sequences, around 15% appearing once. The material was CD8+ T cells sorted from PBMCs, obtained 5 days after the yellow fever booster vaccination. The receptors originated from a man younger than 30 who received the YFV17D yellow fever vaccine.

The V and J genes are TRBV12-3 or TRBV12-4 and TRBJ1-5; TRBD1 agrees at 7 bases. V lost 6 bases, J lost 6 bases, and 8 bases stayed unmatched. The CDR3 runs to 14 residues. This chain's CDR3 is CASSGTDQLQPQHF. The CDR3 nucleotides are TGTGCCAGCAGCGGGACAGACCAACTTCAGCCCCAGCATTTT.

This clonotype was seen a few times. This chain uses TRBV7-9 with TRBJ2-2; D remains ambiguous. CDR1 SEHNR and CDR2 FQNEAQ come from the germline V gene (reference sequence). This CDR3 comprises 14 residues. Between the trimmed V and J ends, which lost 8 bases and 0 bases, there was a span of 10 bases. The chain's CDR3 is CASDDTANTGELFF. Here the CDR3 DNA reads TGTGCCAGCGACGACACCGCGAACACCGGGGAGCTGTTTTTT.

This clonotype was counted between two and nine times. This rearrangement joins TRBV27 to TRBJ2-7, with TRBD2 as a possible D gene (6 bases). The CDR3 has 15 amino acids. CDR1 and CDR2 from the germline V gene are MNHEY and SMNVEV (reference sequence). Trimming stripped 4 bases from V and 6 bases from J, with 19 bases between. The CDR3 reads CASSSGVEGTTEQYF. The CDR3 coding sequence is TGTGCCAGCAGTTCGGGGGTAGAGGGCACTACCGAGCAGTACTTC.

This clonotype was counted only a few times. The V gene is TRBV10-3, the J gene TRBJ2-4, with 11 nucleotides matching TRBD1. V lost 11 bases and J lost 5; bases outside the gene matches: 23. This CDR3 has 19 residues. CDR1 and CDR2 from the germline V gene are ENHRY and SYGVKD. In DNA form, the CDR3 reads TGTGCCGTTTCCGGGACAGGGGGAATTTATGACCTGGGCGAAAACATTCAGTACTTC. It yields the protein CAVSGTGGIYDLGENIQYF.

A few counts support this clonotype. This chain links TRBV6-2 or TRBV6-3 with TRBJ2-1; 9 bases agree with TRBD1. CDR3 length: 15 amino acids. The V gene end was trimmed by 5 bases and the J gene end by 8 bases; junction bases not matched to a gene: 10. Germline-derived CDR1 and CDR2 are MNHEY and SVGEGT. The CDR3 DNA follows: TGTGCCAGCAGTCCATTAATGGGGACAGGGTATGAGCAGTTCTTC. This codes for CASSPLMGTGYEQFF.

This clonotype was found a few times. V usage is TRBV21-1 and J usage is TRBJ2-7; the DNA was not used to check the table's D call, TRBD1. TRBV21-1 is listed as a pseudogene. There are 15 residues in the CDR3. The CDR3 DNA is TGTGCCAGCAGCAAAGCGCGTAAAGGGGTTGGCGAGCAGTACTTC. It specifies CASSKARKGVGEQYF.

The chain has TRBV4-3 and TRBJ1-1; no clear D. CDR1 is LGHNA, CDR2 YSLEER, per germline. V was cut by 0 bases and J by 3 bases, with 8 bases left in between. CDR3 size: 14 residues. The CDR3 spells CASSQDPGYTEAFF. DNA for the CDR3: TGCGCCAGCAGCCAAGATCCCGGCTACACTGAAGCTTTCTTT.